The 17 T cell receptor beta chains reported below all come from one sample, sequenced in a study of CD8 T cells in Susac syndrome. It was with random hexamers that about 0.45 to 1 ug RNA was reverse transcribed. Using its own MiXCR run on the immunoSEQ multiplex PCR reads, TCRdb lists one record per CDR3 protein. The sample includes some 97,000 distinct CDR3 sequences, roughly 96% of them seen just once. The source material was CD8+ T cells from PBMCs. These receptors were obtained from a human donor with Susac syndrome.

CDR3 bases: TGTGCCAGCAGCTACGGGACTAGCGGGACCGGCGAGCAGTACTTC. The encoded protein is CASSYGTSGTGEQYF. This sequence joins TRBV7-9 and TRBJ2-7, with 13 positions matching TRBD2. Unmatched junction bases numbered 6, after V lost 4 bases and J lost 6 bases. Per the germline V gene, CDR1 is SEHNR and CDR2 is FQNEAQ (reference sequence). The CDR3 is 15 residues long.

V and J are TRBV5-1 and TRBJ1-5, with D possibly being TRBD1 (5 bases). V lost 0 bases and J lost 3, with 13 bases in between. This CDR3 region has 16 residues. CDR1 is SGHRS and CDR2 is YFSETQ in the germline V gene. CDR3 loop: CASSLVVEQDNQPQHF. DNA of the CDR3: TGCGCCAGCAGCTTGGTTGTTGAACAGGACAATCAGCCCCAGCATTTT.

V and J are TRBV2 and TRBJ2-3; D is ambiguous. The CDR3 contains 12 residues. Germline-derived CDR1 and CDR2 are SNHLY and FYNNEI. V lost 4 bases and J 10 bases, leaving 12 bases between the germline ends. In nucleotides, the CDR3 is TGTGCCAGCAGTGGGCTCCTTGGATCGCAGTATTTT. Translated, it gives CASSGLLGSQYF. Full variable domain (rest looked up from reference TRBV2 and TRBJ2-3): EPEVTQTPSHQVTQMGQEVILRCVPISNHLYFYWYRQILGQKVEFLVSFYNNEISEKSEIFDDQFSVERPDGSNFTLKIRSTKLEDSAMYFCASSGLLGSQYFGPGTRLTVL.

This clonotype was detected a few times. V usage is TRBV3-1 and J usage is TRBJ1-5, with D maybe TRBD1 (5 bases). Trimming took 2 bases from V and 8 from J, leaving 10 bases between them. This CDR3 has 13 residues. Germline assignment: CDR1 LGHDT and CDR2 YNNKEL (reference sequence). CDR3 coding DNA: TGTGCCAGCAGCCAACAGGGAGGGGAGCCCCAGCATTTT. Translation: CASSQQGGEPQHF.

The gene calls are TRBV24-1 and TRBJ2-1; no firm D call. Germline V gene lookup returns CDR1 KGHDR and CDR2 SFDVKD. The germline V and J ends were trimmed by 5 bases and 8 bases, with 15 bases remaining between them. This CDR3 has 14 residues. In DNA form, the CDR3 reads TGTGCCACCAGTGCCCTGGGTGGCGAGTATGAGCAGTTCTTC. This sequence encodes CATSALGGEYEQFF.

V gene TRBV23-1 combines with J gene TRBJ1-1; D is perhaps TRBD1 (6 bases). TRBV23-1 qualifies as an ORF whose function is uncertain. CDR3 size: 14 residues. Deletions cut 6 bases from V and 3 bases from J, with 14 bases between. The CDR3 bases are TGCGCCAGCAGAAAACAGGGAGTTTACACTGAAGCTTTCTTT. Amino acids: CASRKQGVYTEAFF.

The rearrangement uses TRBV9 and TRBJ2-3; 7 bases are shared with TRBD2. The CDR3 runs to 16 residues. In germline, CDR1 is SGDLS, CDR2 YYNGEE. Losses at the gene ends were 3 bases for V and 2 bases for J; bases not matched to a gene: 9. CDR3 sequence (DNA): TGTGCCAGCAGCGCCGTCATGAGCGGGGACACAGATACGCAGTATTTT. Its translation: CASSAVMSGDTDTQYF.

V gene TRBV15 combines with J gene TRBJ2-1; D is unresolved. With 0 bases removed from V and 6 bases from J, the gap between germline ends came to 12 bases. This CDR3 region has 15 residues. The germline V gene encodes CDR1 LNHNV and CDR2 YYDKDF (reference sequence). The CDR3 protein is CATSREGQWRNEQFF. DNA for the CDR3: TGTGCCACCAGCAGAGAGGGTCAATGGCGCAATGAGCAGTTCTTC.

DNA for the CDR3: TGTGCCAGCAGTCGGGTCGATACGCAGTATTTT. Protein: CASSRVDTQYF. This chain joins TRBV2 and TRBJ2-3; D not certain. Germline V gives CDR1 SNHLY, CDR2 FYNNEI. V was cut by 5 bases and J by 6 bases, with 6 bases left in between. The CDR3 is made up of 11 amino acids.

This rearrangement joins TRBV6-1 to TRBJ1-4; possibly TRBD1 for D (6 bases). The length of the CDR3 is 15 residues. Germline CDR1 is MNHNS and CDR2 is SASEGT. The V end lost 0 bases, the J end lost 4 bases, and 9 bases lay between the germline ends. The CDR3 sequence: CASSEAGGLNEKLFF. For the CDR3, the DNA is TGTGCCAGCAGTGAAGCAGGGGGGCTTAATGAAAAACTGTTTTTT.

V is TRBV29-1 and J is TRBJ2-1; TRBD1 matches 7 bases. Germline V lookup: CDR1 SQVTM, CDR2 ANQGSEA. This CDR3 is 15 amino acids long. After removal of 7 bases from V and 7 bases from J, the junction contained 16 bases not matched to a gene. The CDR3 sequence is CSALPWTGESNEQFF. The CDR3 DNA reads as TGCAGCGCCCTGCCTTGGACAGGAGAATCGAATGAGCAGTTCTTC.

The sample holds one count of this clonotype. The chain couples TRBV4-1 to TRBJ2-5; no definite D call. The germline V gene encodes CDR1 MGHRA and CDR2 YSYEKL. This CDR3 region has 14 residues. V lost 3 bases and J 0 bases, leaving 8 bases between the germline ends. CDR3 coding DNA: TGCGCCAGCAGCCAGTACCAGAACCAAGAGACCCAGTACTTC. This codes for CASSQYQNQETQYF.

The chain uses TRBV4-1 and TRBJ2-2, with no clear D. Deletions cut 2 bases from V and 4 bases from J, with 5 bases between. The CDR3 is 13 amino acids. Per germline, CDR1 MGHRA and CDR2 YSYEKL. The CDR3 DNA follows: TGCGCCAGCAGCCAATCCCCCACCGGGGAGCTGTTTTTT. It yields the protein CASSQSPTGELFF.

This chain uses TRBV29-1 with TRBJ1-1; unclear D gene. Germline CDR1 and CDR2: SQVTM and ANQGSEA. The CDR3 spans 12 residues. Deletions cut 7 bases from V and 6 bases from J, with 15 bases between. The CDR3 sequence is CSAGRGLPEAFF. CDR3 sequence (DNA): TGCAGCGCAGGCAGAGGGCTCCCTGAAGCTTTCTTT.

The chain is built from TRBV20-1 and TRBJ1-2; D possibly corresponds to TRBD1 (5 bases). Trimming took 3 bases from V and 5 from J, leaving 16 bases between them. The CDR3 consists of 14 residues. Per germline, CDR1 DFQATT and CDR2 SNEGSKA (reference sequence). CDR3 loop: CSASGAGRGYGYTF. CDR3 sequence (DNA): TGCAGTGCTAGTGGGGCAGGGCGGGGGTATGGCTACACCTTC.

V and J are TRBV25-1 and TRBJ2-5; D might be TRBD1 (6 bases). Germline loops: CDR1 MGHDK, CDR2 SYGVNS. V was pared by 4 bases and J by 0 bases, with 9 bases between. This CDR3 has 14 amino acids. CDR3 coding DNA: TGTGCCAGCAGTGGGTGGGACAACCAAGAGACCCAGTACTTC. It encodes CASSGWDNQETQYF.

The CDR3 sequence: CASIHSGPLTGELFF. In DNA form, the CDR3 reads TGTGCCAGCATCCATAGCGGACCCCTCACCGGGGAGCTGTTTTTT. The rearrangement joins TRBV28 to TRBJ2-2; D is perhaps TRBD2 (6 bases). Germline values: CDR1 MDHEN, CDR2 SYDVKM. This CDR3 is built from 15 residues. V dropped 7 bases and J dropped 4 bases, with 16 bases sitting between them. Drawing the rest from reference TRBV28 and TRBJ2-2, the complete variable domain is DVKVTQSSRYLVKRTGEKVFLECVQDMDHENMFWYRQDPGLGLRLIYFSYDVKMKEKGDIPEGYSVSREKKERFSLILESASTNQTSMYLCASIHSGPLTGELFFGEGSRLTVL.